This is a list of T cell receptor beta chains from one sample in a study of blood T cell repertoires in COVID-19. Data came from immunoSEQ multiplex PCR; TCRdb stores just in-frame clones and leaves some out. The profile covers 200,000 to 300,000 clones, with 60% to 75% appearing a single time and approximately 3.2% taken by the ten largest. Sequences were obtained from peripheral blood. These receptors all come from a woman older than 75 with acute or convalescent COVID-19. Both conserved end residues are part of each CDR3. The order of the fields is clone size, J gene, D gene, V gene, CDR3 DNA, CDR3 protein. D genes are given only for firm matches. A row's size may be missing; if present it is once, few, many or a size class.

>many|TRBJ2-7|.|TRBV29-1
TGCAGCGTTGAAGGCAGAAACGAGCAGTACTTC
CSVEGRNEQYF
>few|TRBJ1-2|.|TRBV28
TGTGCCAGCAGGTGGACAGCACACTATGGCTACACCTTC
CASRWTAHYGYTF
>few|TRBJ2-3|.|TRBV29-1
TGCAGCGTTGATCGGTTAGGGGCTACAGATACGCAGTATTTT
CSVDRLGATDTQYF
>.|TRBJ2-1|.|TRBV3-1/TRBV3-2
TGTGCCAGCAGCCAAGGGGACTTTTACAATGAGCAGTTCTTC
CASSQGDFYNEQFF
>.|TRBJ1-2|.|TRBV6-1
TGTGCCAGCAGTGAAGGAGTGGTTAATGGCTACACCTTC
CASSEGVVNGYTF
>.|TRBJ2-1|.|TRBV9
TGTGCCAGCAGCGTAGTCTTAGCGGCAACATACAATGAGCAGTTCTTC
CASSVVLAATYNEQFF
>.|TRBJ1-1|.|TRBV18
TGTGCCAGCTCAATGAAAAATGGGCTCATGAACACTGAAGCTTTCTTT
CASSMKNGLMNTEAFF
>.|TRBJ2-5|TRBD1|TRBV2
TGTGCCAGCAACAGGGGGCAAGAGACCCAGTACTTC
CASNRGQETQYF
>.|TRBJ1-2|.|TRBV19
TGTGCCAGTAGTAGGACTTACAGGGTATCGAGTGGCTACACCTTC
CASSRTYRVSSGYTF
>.|TRBJ2-6|.|TRBV27
TGTGCCAGCAGTTTATCGACCCGGGTATACTCTGGGGCCAACGTCCTGACTTTC
CASSLSTRVYSGANVLTF
>once|TRBJ1-1|.|TRBV20-1
TGCAGTGCTAGAGGGCCCTCAGCTTTCTTT
CSARGPSAFF
>.|TRBJ2-5|.|TRBV18
TGTGCCACCGCCTTGAGACAGTCCTTCCAAGAGACCCAGTACTTC
CATALRQSFQETQYF
>few|TRBJ2-3|.|TRBV6-6
TGTGCCAGCAGTACGGACAGACGCACAGATACGCAGTATTTT
CASSTDRRTDTQYF
>.|TRBJ2-2|TRBD2|TRBV5-4
TGTGCCAGCAGCTTGGCGACTAGCTCGAACACCGGGGAGCTGTTTTTT
CASSLATSSNTGELFF
>once|TRBJ2-1|TRBD1|TRBV6-2/TRBV6-3
TGTGCCAGCAGTTCGGGACAGCTCAATGAGCAGTTCTTC
CASSSGQLNEQFF
>many|TRBJ2-3|TRBD2|TRBV19
TGTGCCAGCTCCCCTGGCCCGACTAGCGGGAGGCTCACAGATACGCAGTATTTT
CASSPGPTSGRLTDTQYF
>.|TRBJ1-2|TRBD1|TRBV6-5
TGTGCCAGCAGATCCCAGGGGGCGTTCTATGGCTACACCTTC
CASRSQGAFYGYTF
>.|TRBJ1-2|.|TRBV20-1
TGCAGTGCTAGCGCTGGCGGAGGCTACACCTTC
CSASAGGGYTF
>.|TRBJ1-1|TRBD1|TRBV5-6
TGTGCCAGCAGCTTGCCGGGACAGAGCTTTGGGAGCACTGAAGCTTTCTTT
CASSLPGQSFGSTEAFF
>.|TRBJ2-5|TRBD2|TRBV5-6
TGTGCCAGCAGCTTGCGAGGACTAGCGGGGGGGAAAGAGACCCAGTACTTC
CASSLRGLAGGKETQYF
>.|TRBJ2-3|TRBD2|TRBV2
TGTGCCAGCAAACTAGCGGGTGTGGCCCCAGATACGCAGTATTTT
CASKLAGVAPDTQYF
>.|TRBJ1-2|TRBD1|TRBV9
TGTGCCAGCAGCGGCGATCCCGGGACAGAAAAAAGTTACACCTTC
CASSGDPGTEKSYTF
>few|TRBJ2-5|.|TRBV30
TGTGCCTGGAGTGGGGGCTTAGGGGAGACCCAGTACTTC
CAWSGGLGETQYF
>.|TRBJ2-3|.|TRBV10-3
TGTGCCATCAGTGAAAAAGACGGGAAGTCAGATACGCAGTATTTT
CAISEKDGKSDTQYF
>.|TRBJ2-5|.|TRBV28
TGTGCCAGCAGTTCTTACATGGAGTACCAAGAGACCCAGTACTTC
CASSSYMEYQETQYF
>.|TRBJ2-2|.|TRBV3-1/TRBV3-2
TGTGCCAGCAGCCAAGGTTGGCAGGGCGGGGAGCTGTTTTTT
CASSQGWQGGELFF
>.|TRBJ2-1|TRBD2|TRBV5-4
TGTGCCAGCAGCTTGGTGGCGGGGGGGGCGAATGAGCAGTTCTTC
CASSLVAGGANEQFF
>many|TRBJ2-2|.|TRBV27
TGTGCCAGCAGTCTCAGGGGTTACGGGGAGCTGTTTTTT
CASSLRGYGELFF
>.|TRBJ1-2|TRBD1|TRBV19
TGTGCCAGTAGTATAAAGACAGGGGCGAACTATGGCTACACCTTC
CASSIKTGANYGYTF
>few|TRBJ2-1|.|TRBV27
TGTGCCAGCAGTTTACGCACAGGTTCCAATGAGCAGTTCTTC
CASSLRTGSNEQFF
>once|TRBJ2-7|.|TRBV9
TGTGCCAGCAGCCGCCAGACAGGAGAATCCTACGAGCAGTACTTC
CASSRQTGESYEQYF
>.|TRBJ1-1|.|TRBV5-1
TGCGCCAGCAGCATGACAGCCCGACGGGTTACTGAAGCTTTCTTT
CASSMTARRVTEAFF
>once|TRBJ2-3|.|TRBV2
TGTGCCAGCAGCCAAATAGATAGAGTCGCAGATACGCAGTATTTT
CASSQIDRVADTQYF
>.|TRBJ1-1|.|TRBV12-3/TRBV12-4
TGTGCCAGCAGGTCCGGGTCGAACACTGAAGCTTTCTTT
CASRSGSNTEAFF
>.|TRBJ2-3|TRBD2|TRBV3-1/TRBV3-2
TGTGCCAGCAGCCAGGTAGCGGGGGGCAGCACAGATACGCAGTATTTT
CASSQVAGGSTDTQYF
>.|TRBJ2-3|TRBD2|TRBV12-3/TRBV12-4
TGTGCCAGCAGTTTAGGGGCGGGAGGGCCGTCTTTT
CASSLGAGGPSF
>.|TRBJ2-2|.|TRBV7-2
TGTGCCAGCAGCTTAGGGGCCAAGAACACCGGGGAGCTGTTTTTT
CASSLGAKNTGELFF
>.|TRBJ2-3|TRBD1|TRBV5-1
TGCGCCAGCAGCTTGGGACAGGGGGCCAGCACAGATACGCAGTATTTT
CASSLGQGASTDTQYF
>few|TRBJ1-5|TRBD1|TRBV2
TGTGCCAGCATGGACAGGGTTGACCAGCCCCAGCATTTT
CASMDRVDQPQHF
>.|TRBJ1-4|TRBD1|TRBV2
TGTGCCAGCAGTCCGACAGGGGTAGTGTATGAAAAACTGTTTTTT
CASSPTGVVYEKLFF
>.|TRBJ2-2|TRBD1|TRBV5-1
TGCGCCAGCAGCTTGGAGGGGGCCGCGAACACCGGGGAGCTGTTTTTT
CASSLEGAANTGELFF
>.|TRBJ1-1|.|TRBV11-1
TGTGCCAGCAGCTTAGGGCGGGCGAACACTGAAGCTTTCTTT
CASSLGRANTEAFF
>.|TRBJ2-7|.|TRBV6-1
TGTGCCAGCAGTGAATCCGAGCGAGAGAGAATCGAGCAGTACTTC
CASSESERERIEQYF
>once|TRBJ1-2|.|TRBV21-1
TGTGCCAGCAGCAAATCAGGAACAGCTACTAACTATGGCTACACCTTC
CASSKSGTATNYGYTF
>.|TRBJ2-1|.|TRBV7-2
TGTGCCAGCAGCTTATTTGAGTACGGTAATGAGCAGTTCTTC
CASSLFEYGNEQFF
>.|TRBJ2-7|TRBD2|TRBV7-2
TGTGCCAGCAGCCTTGGGACTAGCGGGACCTACGAGCAGTACTTC
CASSLGTSGTYEQYF
>.|TRBJ1-1|TRBD1|TRBV5-1
TGCGCCAGCAGCACCTCCGGACAGGGAGGTATGGAAGCTTTCTTT
CASSTSGQGGMEAFF
>.|TRBJ2-7|.|TRBV21-1
TGTGCCAGCACCGCCTTTAGCGGGAGGGGTGAGGTGCAGTACTTC
CASTAFSGRGEVQYF
>.|TRBJ1-5|TRBD1|TRBV6-2/TRBV6-3
TGTGCCAGCAGTCGGACAGGGGGCGCGGGTGGCAATCAGCCCCAGCATTTT
CASSRTGGAGGNQPQHF
>.|TRBJ2-4|TRBD1|TRBV23-1
TGCGCCAGCAGTCAGGCAGGGGGTGGGCTCGTGGCCAAAAACATTCAGTACTTC
CASSQAGGGLVAKNIQYF